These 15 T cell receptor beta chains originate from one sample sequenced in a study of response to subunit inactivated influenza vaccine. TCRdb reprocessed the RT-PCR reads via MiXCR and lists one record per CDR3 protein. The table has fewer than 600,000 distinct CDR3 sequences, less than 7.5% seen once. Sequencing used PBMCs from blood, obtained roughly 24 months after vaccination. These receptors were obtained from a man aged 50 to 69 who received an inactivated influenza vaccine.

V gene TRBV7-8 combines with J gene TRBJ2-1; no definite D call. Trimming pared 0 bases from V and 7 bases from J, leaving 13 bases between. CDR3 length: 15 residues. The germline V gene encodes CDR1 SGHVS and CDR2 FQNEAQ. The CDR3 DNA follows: TGTGCCAGCAGCTTAGCGGCTCACCCCGGGAATGAGCAGTTCTTC. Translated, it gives CASSLAAHPGNEQFF.

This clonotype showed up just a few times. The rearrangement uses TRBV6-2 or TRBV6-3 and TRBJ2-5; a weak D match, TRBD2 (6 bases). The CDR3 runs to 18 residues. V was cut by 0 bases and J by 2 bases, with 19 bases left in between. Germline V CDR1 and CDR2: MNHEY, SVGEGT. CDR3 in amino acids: CASSYSSGRLREQETQYF. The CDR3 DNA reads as TGTGCCAGCAGTTACTCGAGTGGGAGACTCCGGGAGCAAGAGACCCAGTACTTC.

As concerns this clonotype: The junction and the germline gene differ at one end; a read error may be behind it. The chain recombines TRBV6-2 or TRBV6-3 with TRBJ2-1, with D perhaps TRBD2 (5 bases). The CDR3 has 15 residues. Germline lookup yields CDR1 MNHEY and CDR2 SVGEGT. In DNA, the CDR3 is TGTACCAGCAGTACCCAATCGCGGGCCAACAATGAGCAGTTCTTC. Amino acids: CTSSTQSRANNEQFF.

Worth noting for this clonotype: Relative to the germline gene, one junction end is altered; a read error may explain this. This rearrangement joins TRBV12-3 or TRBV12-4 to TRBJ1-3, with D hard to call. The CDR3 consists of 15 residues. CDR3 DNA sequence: TGTGCCAGCAGTTTAGGGGGAAGGGATGGAAATACCATATATTTT. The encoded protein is CASSLGGRDGNTIYF.

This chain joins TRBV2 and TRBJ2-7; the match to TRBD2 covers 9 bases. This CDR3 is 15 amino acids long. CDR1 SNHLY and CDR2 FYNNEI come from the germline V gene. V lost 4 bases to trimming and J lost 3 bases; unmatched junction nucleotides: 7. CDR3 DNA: TGTGCCAGCAGTGGTGCGGGAGGGCCTATCTACGAGCAGTACTTC. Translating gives CASSGAGGPIYEQYF.

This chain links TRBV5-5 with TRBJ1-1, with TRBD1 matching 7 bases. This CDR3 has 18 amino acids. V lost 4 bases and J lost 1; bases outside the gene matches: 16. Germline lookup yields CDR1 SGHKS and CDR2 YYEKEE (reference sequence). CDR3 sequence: CASSLRTGRNLGNTEAFF. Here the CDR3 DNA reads TGTGCCAGCAGCCTGAGGACAGGAAGGAATCTTGGGAACACTGAAGCTTTCTTT. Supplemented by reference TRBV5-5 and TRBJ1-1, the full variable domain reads DAGVTQSPTHLIKTRGQQVTLRCSPISGHKSVSWYQQVLGQGPQFIFQYYEKEERGRGNFPDRFSARQFPNYSSELNVNALLLGDSALYLCASSLRTGRNLGNTEAFFGQGTRLTVV.

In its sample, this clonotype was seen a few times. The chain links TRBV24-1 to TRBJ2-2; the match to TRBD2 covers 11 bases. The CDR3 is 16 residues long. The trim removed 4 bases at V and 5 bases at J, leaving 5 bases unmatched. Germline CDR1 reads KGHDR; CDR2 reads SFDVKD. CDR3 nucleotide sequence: TGTGCCACCAGTGAGCACCGACTAGCGGGAACCGGGGAGCTGTTTTTT. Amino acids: CATSEHRLAGTGELFF.

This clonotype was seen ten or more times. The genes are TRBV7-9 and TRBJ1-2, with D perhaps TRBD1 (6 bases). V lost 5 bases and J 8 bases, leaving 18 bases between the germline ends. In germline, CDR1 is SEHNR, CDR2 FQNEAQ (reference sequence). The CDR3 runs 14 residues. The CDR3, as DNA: TGTGCCAGCAGCCCATCTGGACAGACCAGGGGCTACACCTTC. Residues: CASSPSGQTRGYTF.

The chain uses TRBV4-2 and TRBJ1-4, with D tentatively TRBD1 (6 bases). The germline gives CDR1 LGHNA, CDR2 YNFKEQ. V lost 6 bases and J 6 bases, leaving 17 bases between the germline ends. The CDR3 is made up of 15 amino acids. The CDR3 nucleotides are TGTGCCAGCAGTAAGCAGGGGTTTGAGGATGAAAAACTGTTTTTT. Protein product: CASSKQGFEDEKLFF.

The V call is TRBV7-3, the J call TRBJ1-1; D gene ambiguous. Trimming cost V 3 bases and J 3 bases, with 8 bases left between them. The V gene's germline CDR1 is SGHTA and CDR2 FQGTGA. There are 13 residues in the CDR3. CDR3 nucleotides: TGTGCCAGCAGCTTGTATAAGGACACTGAAGCTTTCTTT. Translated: CASSLYKDTEAFF.

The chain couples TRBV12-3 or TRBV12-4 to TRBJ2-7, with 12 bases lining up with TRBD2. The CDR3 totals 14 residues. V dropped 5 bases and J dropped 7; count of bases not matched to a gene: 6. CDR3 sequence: CASSKTSGRGEQYF. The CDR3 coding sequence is TGTGCCAGCAGTAAGACTAGCGGGAGAGGGGAGCAGTACTTC.

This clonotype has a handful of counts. The CDR3 sequence is CASSHTSGETYEQYF. The CDR3 region has the DNA TGTGCCAGCAGCCATACTAGCGGGGAGACCTACGAGCAGTACTTC. The rearrangement joins TRBV7-9 to TRBJ2-7; 10 nucleotides agree with TRBD2. This CDR3 region has 15 residues. The V segment lost 5 bases and the J segment 2 bases; nucleotides outside the gene matches: 6. Germline lookup yields CDR1 SEHNR and CDR2 FQNEAQ (reference sequence).

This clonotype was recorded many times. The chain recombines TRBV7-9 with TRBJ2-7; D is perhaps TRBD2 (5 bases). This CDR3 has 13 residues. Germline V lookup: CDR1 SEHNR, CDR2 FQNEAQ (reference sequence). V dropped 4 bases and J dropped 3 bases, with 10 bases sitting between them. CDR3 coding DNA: TGTGCCAGCAGCTCCCCAGAGGGCTACGAGCAGTACTTC. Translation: CASSSPEGYEQYF.

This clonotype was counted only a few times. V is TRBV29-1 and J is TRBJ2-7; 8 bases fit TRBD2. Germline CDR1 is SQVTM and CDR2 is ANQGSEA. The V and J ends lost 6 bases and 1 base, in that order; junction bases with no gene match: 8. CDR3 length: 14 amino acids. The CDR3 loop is CSVQKVAGSYEQYF. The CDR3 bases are TGCAGCGTCCAAAAGGTAGCGGGATCCTACGAGCAGTACTTC.

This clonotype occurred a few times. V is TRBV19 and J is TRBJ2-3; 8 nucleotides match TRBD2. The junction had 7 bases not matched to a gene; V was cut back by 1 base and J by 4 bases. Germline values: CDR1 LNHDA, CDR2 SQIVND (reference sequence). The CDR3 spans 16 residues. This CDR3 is CASSIVPAGAADTQYF. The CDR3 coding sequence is TGTGCCAGTAGTATAGTTCCAGCGGGAGCGGCAGATACGCAGTATTTT.